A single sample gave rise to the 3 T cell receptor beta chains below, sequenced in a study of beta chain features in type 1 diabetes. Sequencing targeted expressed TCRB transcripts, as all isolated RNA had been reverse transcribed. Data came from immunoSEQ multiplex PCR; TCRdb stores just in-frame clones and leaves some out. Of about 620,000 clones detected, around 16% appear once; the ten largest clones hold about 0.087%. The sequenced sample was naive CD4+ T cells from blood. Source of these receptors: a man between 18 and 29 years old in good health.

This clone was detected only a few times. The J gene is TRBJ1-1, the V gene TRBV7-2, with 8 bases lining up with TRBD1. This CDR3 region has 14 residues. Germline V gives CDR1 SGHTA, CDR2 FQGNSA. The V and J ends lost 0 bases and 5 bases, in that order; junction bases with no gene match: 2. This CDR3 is CASSLAQGGTEAFF. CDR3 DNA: TGTGCCAGCAGCTTAGCACAGGGGGGGACTGAAGCTTTCTTT.

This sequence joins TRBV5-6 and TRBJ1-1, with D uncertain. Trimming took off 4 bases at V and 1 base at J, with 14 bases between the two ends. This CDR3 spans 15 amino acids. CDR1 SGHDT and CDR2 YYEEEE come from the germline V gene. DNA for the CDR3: TGTGCCAGCAGCCGGCGGAGGCTGGAGAACACTGAAGCTTTCTTT. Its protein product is CASSRRRLENTEAFF.

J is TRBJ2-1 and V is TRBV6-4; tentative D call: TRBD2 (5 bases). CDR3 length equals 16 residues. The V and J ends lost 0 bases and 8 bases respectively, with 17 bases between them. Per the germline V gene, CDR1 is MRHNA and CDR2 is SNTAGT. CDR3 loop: CASSDSAFGVGDEQFF. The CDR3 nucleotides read TGTGCCAGCAGTGACTCGGCGTTCGGGGTCGGCGATGAGCAGTTCTTC.